Following are 9 T cell receptor beta chains from one sample sequenced in a study of CD8 T cells in Susac syndrome. When the RNA was reverse transcribed, random hexamers were used with an input of about 0.5 to 1 ug. TCRdb analysed the immunoSEQ multiplex PCR reads with MiXCR anew, one entry per CDR3 protein. The sample has under 150,000 distinct CDR3 sequences; more than 75% are singletons. Sample: CD8+ T cells from PBMCs. Receptors were obtained from a human donor with multiple sclerosis.

The chain couples TRBV14 to TRBJ2-7; D unclear. This CDR3 spans 13 amino acids. The V end lost 5 bases, the J end lost 3 bases, and 11 bases lay between the germline ends. Germline assignment: CDR1 SGHDN and CDR2 FVKESK. The CDR3: CASSSLLYYEQYF. The CDR3, as DNA: TGTGCCAGCAGCTCATTACTGTACTACGAGCAGTACTTC. Supplemented by reference TRBV14 and TRBJ2-7, the full variable domain reads EAGVTQFPSHSVIEKGQTVTLRCDPISGHDNLYWYRRVMGKEIKFLLHFVKESKQDESGMPNNRFLAERTGGTYSTLKVQPAELEDSGVYFCASSSLLYYEQYFGPGTRLTVT.

J is TRBJ1-1 and V is TRBV7-2, with 8 bases matching TRBD1. The CDR3 contains 15 residues. J lost 3 bases, V lost 4 bases, and 7 bases had no gene match. Germline V gene data show CDR1 as SGHTA and CDR2 as FQGNSA. The CDR3 DNA follows: TGTGCCAGCAGCTCTACGGGGACAGGTCACACTGAAGCTTTCTTT. Protein product: CASSSTGTGHTEAFF.

The chain combines TRBV27 with TRBJ2-7; maybe TRBD2 (5 bases). CDR1 and CDR2 (germline): MNHEY, SMNVEV (reference sequence). With 6 bases removed from V and 3 bases from J, the gap between germline ends came to 18 bases. The CDR3 is 15 residues long. Here the CDR3 DNA reads TGTGCCAGCAGCGCTCGAGCTAGCCCGTTCTACGAGCAGTACTTC. It is translated as CASSARASPFYEQYF.

The rearrangement uses TRBV5-1 and TRBJ2-4; no firm D call. Trimming removed 1 base at V and 5 bases at J, with 7 bases between. The germline CDR1 and CDR2 sequences are SGHRS and YFSETQ. The CDR3 sequence is 13 residues long. The chain's CDR3 is CASSLWRENIQYF. In DNA, the CDR3 is TGCGCCAGCAGCTTGTGGCGAGAAAACATTCAGTACTTC.

The chain joins TRBV9 to TRBJ2-5, with 14 bases matching TRBD2. CDR1 is SGDLS, CDR2 YYNGEE, per germline. V dropped 2 bases and J dropped 5; count of bases not matched to a gene: 5. This CDR3 region has 16 residues. This CDR3 is CASSVGTSGRGETQYF. For the CDR3, the DNA is TGTGCCAGCAGCGTGGGGACTAGCGGGAGAGGTGAGACCCAGTACTTC.

CDR3 coding DNA: TGCGCCAGCATGGGGGGACTATCCAACATTCAGTACTTC. Protein: CASMGGLSNIQYF. This chain connects TRBV5-1 to TRBJ2-4; TRBD2 agrees at 7 bases. Germline trimming cut 6 bases from V and 7 bases from J; bases unmatched to any gene: 7. Per germline, CDR1 SGHRS and CDR2 YFSETQ. The CDR3 runs to 13 residues.

V and J are TRBV7-9 and TRBJ1-2; tentatively, D is TRBD1 (5 bases). CDR1 is SEHNR and CDR2 is FQNEAQ in the germline V gene (reference sequence). V was cut by 0 bases and J by 7 bases, with 12 bases left in between. This CDR3 is 14 amino acids long. In DNA, the CDR3 is TGTGCCAGCAGCTTAGCGGTAACAGGTAGTGGCTACACCTTC. Translated: CASSLAVTGSGYTF.

V and J are TRBV11-2 and TRBJ2-7; possibly TRBD1 for D (7 bases). Trimming took 5 bases from V and 4 from J, leaving 18 bases between them. The CDR3 runs to 15 residues. Germline V gene lookup returns CDR1 SGHAT and CDR2 FQNNGV. The CDR3 coding sequence is TGTGCCAGCAGCCTCCAGGGGGGTTCGCCGTACGAGCAGTACTTC. This codes for CASSLQGGSPYEQYF.

The rearrangement uses TRBV4-1 and TRBJ1-5, with D possibly being TRBD1 (6 bases). V was pared by 0 bases and J by 2 bases, with 11 bases between. CDR1 is MGHRA, CDR2 YSYEKL, per germline. The CDR3 contains 16 residues. The CDR3 is CASSQDENRGNQPQHF. CDR3 bases: TGCGCCAGCAGCCAAGATGAGAACAGGGGCAATCAGCCCCAGCATTTT.